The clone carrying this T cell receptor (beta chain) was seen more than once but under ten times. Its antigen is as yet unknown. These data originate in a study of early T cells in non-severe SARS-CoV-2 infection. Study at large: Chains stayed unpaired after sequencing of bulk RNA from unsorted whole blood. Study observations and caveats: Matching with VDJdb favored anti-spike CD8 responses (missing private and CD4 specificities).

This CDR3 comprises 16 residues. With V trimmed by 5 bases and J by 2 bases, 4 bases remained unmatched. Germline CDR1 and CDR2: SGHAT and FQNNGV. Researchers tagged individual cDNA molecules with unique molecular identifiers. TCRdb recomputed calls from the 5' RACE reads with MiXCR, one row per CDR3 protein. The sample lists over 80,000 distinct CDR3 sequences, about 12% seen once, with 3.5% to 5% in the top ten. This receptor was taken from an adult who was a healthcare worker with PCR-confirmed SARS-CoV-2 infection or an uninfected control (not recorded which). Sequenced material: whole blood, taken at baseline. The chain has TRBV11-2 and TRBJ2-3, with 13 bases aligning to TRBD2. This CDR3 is CASSITSGRATDTQYF. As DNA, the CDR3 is TGTGCCAGCAGCATCACTAGCGGGAGGGCCACAGATACGCAGTATTTT.